Below, 17 T cell receptor beta chains from the same sample are listed, as sequenced in a study of cytomegalovirus exposure and HLA in healthy donors. The PCR contained 60 Vbeta and 13 Jbeta primers. The method was immunoSEQ multiplex PCR; TCRdb's version includes in-frame clones alone and lacks a portion of them. Of around 200,000 clones listed, 82% are singletons. Input material: PBMCs. Receptor source: a woman between 35 and 50 years old in good health and CMV-seronegative.

The V call is TRBV14, the J call TRBJ2-2; maybe TRBD2 (6 bases). Trimming pared 5 bases from V and 3 bases from J, leaving 13 bases between. CDR3 size: 15 residues. Germline lookup yields CDR1 SGHDN and CDR2 FVKESK. The CDR3 region has the DNA TGTGCCAGCAGCGGGACGGGAGCCTACACCGGGGAGCTGTTTTTT. It translates to CASSGTGAYTGELFF. Complete variable domain (other parts from reference TRBV14 and TRBJ2-2): EAGVTQFPSHSVIEKGQTVTLRCDPISGHDNLYWYRRVMGKEIKFLLHFVKESKQDESGMPNNRFLAERTGGTYSTLKVQPAELEDSGVYFCASSGTGAYTGELFFGEGSRLTVL.

V is TRBV9 and J is TRBJ1-1; a weak D match, TRBD1 (5 bases). Between the trimmed V and J ends, which lost 4 bases and 4 bases, there was a span of 20 bases. The CDR3 totals 16 residues. Germline CDR1 and CDR2: SGDLS and YYNGEE. The chain's CDR3 is CASSPPGWSGGTEAFF. CDR3 sequence (DNA): TGTGCCAGCAGCCCCCCGGGGTGGTCGGGGGGCACTGAAGCTTTCTTT.

The V and J genes are TRBV7-9 and TRBJ1-1; maybe TRBD1 (6 bases). Germline V gene sequence: CDR1 SEHNR, CDR2 FQNEAQ (reference sequence). The CDR3 loop spans 16 amino acids. Trimming pared 10 bases from V and 0 bases from J, leaving 21 bases between. CDR3 sequence: CATSNLWTVLNTEAFF. The CDR3 DNA reads TGTGCCACCTCCAACCTCTGGACAGTTTTGAACACTGAAGCTTTCTTT. Filled out from reference TRBV7-9 and TRBJ1-1, the complete variable domain reads DTGVSQNPRHKITKRGQNVTFRCDPISEHNRLYWYRQTLGQGPEFLTYFQNEAQLEKSRLLSDRFSAERPKGSFSTLEIQRTEQGDSAMYLCATSNLWTVLNTEAFFGQGTRLTVV.

The chain uses TRBV7-9 and TRBJ2-1, with 8 positions matching TRBD1. From germline, CDR1 is SEHNR and CDR2 FQNEAQ (reference sequence). The CDR3 is 15 residues long. With V trimmed by 4 bases and J by 2 bases, 4 bases remained unmatched. CDR3 nucleotide sequence: TGTGCCAGCAGCTCGGACAGGGAGGCCTACAATGAGCAGTTCTTC. Its translation is CASSSDREAYNEQFF.

The CDR3: CASSLDRVLYEQYF. The CDR3 DNA is TGTGCCAGCAGCTTAGATCGGGTCCTCTACGAGCAGTACTTC. The chain couples TRBV7-2 to TRBJ2-7; D unclear. Germline values: CDR1 SGHTA, CDR2 FQGNSA. The CDR3 totals 14 residues. The V and J ends lost 1 base and 3 bases respectively, with 10 bases between them.

V is TRBV19 and J is TRBJ1-5, with D maybe TRBD1 (6 bases). The germline V and J ends were trimmed by 1 base and 3 bases, with 10 bases remaining between them. This CDR3 is 15 amino acids long. Germline CDR1 LNHDA, CDR2 SQIVND (reference sequence). For the CDR3, the DNA is TGTGCCAGTAGTATAGTCCGGGACAACAATCAGCCCCAGCATTTT. Its translation: CASSIVRDNNQPQHF.

The chain joins TRBV18 to TRBJ1-1, with D unresolved. The CDR3 is 14 residues long. Per germline, CDR1 KGHSH and CDR2 LQKENI. Trimming took off 2 bases at V and 3 bases at J, with 10 bases between the two ends. CDR3: CASSPYRSHTEAFF. The CDR3 nucleotides read TGTGCCAGCTCACCATACCGCAGTCACACTGAAGCTTTCTTT.

V usage is TRBV19 and J usage is TRBJ2-5; 11 nucleotides match TRBD2. The CDR3 contains 15 residues. The germline CDR1 and CDR2 sequences are LNHDA and SQIVND (reference sequence). The J segment lost 2 bases and the V segment lost 3 bases, leaving 2 bases of the junction unmatched. The CDR3 is CASSILAGGQETQYF. The CDR3 DNA is TGTGCCAGTAGTATCCTAGCGGGGGGACAAGAGACCCAGTACTTC.

The CDR3 DNA is TGTGCCAGCAGCTTAGCAGGGGGCTCAGATGAGCAGTTCTTC. Encoded protein: CASSLAGGSDEQFF. The V call is TRBV7-9, the J call TRBJ2-1, with 7 positions matching TRBD1. Per the germline V gene, CDR1 is SEHNR and CDR2 is FQNEAQ (reference sequence). This CDR3 spans 14 amino acids. V trimming: 0 bases; J trimming: 8 bases; junction bases outside the gene matches: 4.

The V call is TRBV7-2, the J call TRBJ1-5; TRBD1 aligns across 8 bases. Germline trimming cut 5 bases from V and 6 bases from J; bases unmatched to any gene: 9. Per germline, CDR1 SGHTA and CDR2 FQGNSA. The CDR3 loop spans 15 amino acids. The CDR3 DNA follows: TGTGCCAGCAGCCCAAAACAGGGGGGAGGTCAGCCCCAGCATTTT. Amino acids: CASSPKQGGGQPQHF.

This chain uses TRBV6-1 with TRBJ1-5; D is possibly TRBD1 (6 bases). Trimming shortened V by 6 bases and J by 3 bases, and 12 bases separated the two germline ends. The CDR3 runs 14 residues. CDR1 is MNHNS and CDR2 is SASEGT in the germline V gene. The CDR3 DNA reads as TGTGCCAGCAGGAATTCAGGGGTCAATCAGCCCCAGCATTTT. This sequence encodes CASRNSGVNQPQHF.

This clone was counted once. The V and J genes are TRBV7-9 and TRBJ1-4; TRBD1 might be the D (5 bases). Between the trimmed V and J ends, which lost 4 bases and 8 bases, there was a span of 14 bases. Germline lookup yields CDR1 SEHNR and CDR2 FQNEAQ (reference sequence). The CDR3 runs 14 residues. The CDR3 protein is CASSWGGIEEKLFF. The CDR3 nucleotides read TGTGCCAGCAGCTGGGGGGGTATTGAGGAAAAACTGTTTTTT.

V gene TRBV11-2 combines with J gene TRBJ1-1; no clear D gene. The germline CDR1 and CDR2 sequences are SGHAT and FQNNGV. V was clipped by 6 bases and J by 4 bases, with 12 bases between them. CDR3 length equals 13 residues. CDR3 sequence (DNA): TGTGCCAGCAGTGAATACAAAAGCACTGAAGCTTTCTTT. Protein product: CASSEYKSTEAFF.

This clone was seen a few times. The chain combines TRBV7-3 with TRBJ2-1; 11 bases map to TRBD2. CDR1 is SGHTA, CDR2 FQGTGA, per germline. The CDR3 is 16 amino acids. V lost 2 bases and J lost 9; bases outside the gene matches: 9. The CDR3, as DNA: TGTGCCAGCAGCTTAGGGACTAGCGGAGCCCTAGCTGAGCAGTTCTTC. Translation: CASSLGTSGALAEQFF.

The chain has TRBV5-1 and TRBJ2-5, with D maybe TRBD2 (6 bases). This CDR3 has 15 amino acids. Per germline, CDR1 SGHRS and CDR2 YFSETQ. V lost 4 bases to trimming and J lost 5 bases, with 18 bases between them. CDR3 nucleotides: TGCGCCAGCAGCGGCCAACGGGGGAGCCTTGAGACCCAGTACTTC. Translating gives CASSGQRGSLETQYF.

This clone was picked up a small number of times. The chain carries TRBV10-3 and TRBJ1-3; D gene unclear. CDR1 and CDR2 (germline): ENHRY, SYGVKD. V lost 2 bases, J lost 2 bases, and 7 bases lay in between. The CDR3 has 14 residues. The CDR3 region is CAISEAGTGNTIYF. In DNA form, the CDR3 reads TGTGCCATCAGTGAGGCGGGTACTGGAAACACCATATATTTT.

This rearrangement joins TRBV4-3 to TRBJ1-6, with D possibly TRBD1 on 5 matching bases. The V end lost 0 bases, the J end lost 8 bases, and 17 bases lay between the germline ends. From germline, CDR1 is LGHNA and CDR2 YSLEER. This CDR3 comprises 17 residues. The CDR3 region has the DNA TGCGCCAGCAGCCAAGATCTGGACCCGGGGGTCCATTCACCCCTCCACTTT. Translated: CASSQDLDPGVHSPLHF.